Listed below are T cell receptor beta chains from one sample, sequenced in a study of metastatic and nonmetastatic thyroid tumors. Via MiXCR, TCRdb re-called the PCR reads. The sample lists approximately 65,000 clones, 4% to 4.5% seen once, with about 22% in the top ten. Sequenced: blood. Every receptor here comes from a female donor with papillary thyroid cancer or a benign thyroid nodule (not recorded which). Some clones in this sample may be carry-over from other donors' samples. Both conserved end residues are part of each CDR3. A D gene is named only where the DNA matches it firmly. Some rows mark clone size as missing; the rest say once, few, many or name a class of expanded clone.

13 . few TRBV2 CASSDTGASGYTF
13 . many TRBV2 CASSVEGGQPQHF
17 . many TRBV9 CASSFRMISSGANVLTF
15 . few TRBV28 CASSLYGHRSYEQYF
15 TRBD2 few TRBV6-1 CASSLETSGFYEQYF
16 TRBD1 few TRBV18 CASSPMPTGGYNEQFF
15 . many TRBV6-1 CASSVGPPAGNTIYF
17 . . TRBV7-2 CASSRSVRREYNSPLHF
12 . . TRBV6-1 CASSPDGYGYTF
13 . many TRBV6-1 CASTSLPDYGYTF
16 TRBD2 . TRBV24-1 CDTSPGRDPYYNEQFF
12 . many TRBV2 CASTQAEETQYF
15 TRBD1 many TRBV19 CASSGEQGAKETQYF
12 TRBD1 many TRBV29-1 CSVRAGGNEQFF